A single sample is the source of the 22 T cell receptor beta chains below, sequenced in a study of human T cells and chemical hapten exposure. Time point meaning: pre-sensitization, week 0. Treatment: therapeutic diphenylcyclopropenone sensitization with weekly scalp DPC. From the RACE reads, TCRdb called clonotypes with MiXCR, one entry per CDR3 protein. The sample lists a few hundred thousand distinct CDR3 sequences; 7.5% to 10% were seen once. The sample here was whole blood, taken in connection with sensitization to the hapten diphenylcyclopropenone (DPC). The receptors originated from a woman in her 40s with alopecia areata. Some clones in this sample may be carry-over from other donors' samples.

This clonotype showed up many times. V and J are TRBV5-5 and TRBJ2-5; 7 positions match TRBD1. Unmatched junction bases numbered 9, after V lost 2 bases and J lost 5 bases. The V gene's germline CDR1 is SGHKS and CDR2 YYEKEE (reference sequence). The CDR3 contains 15 residues. The CDR3 DNA reads as TGTGCCAGCAGCTTACGGGACAGCGTAGGCGAGACCCAGTACTTC. This sequence encodes CASSLRDSVGETQYF.

This clonotype occurred many times. This chain uses TRBV6-5 with TRBJ2-3, with D perhaps matching TRBD1 or TRBD2 (5 bases each). Deletions cut 2 bases from V and 0 bases from J, with 9 bases between. Germline V gives CDR1 MNHEY, CDR2 SVGAGI. The CDR3 sequence is 15 residues long. The CDR3 loop reads CASSYDGTSTDTQYF. DNA for the CDR3: TGTGCCAGCAGTTACGACGGGACCAGCACAGATACGCAGTATTTT.

This clonotype was seen only a few times. This chain joins TRBV7-9 and TRBJ2-7; D is unresolved. V was shortened by 1 base and J by 6 bases, with 13 bases between the two germline ends. The germline gives CDR1 SEHNR, CDR2 FQNEAQ (reference sequence). This CDR3 has 14 amino acids. CDR3 residues: CASSLVIRAAEQYF. The CDR3 bases are TGTGCCAGCAGCTTAGTCATCCGGGCCGCCGAGCAGTACTTC.

In its sample, this clonotype was seen many times. This chain links TRBV27 with TRBJ2-5; the match to TRBD2 covers 10 bases. The CDR3 spans 15 residues. From germline, CDR1 is MNHEY and CDR2 SMNVEV (reference sequence). The V segment lost 4 bases and the J segment 0 bases; nucleotides outside the gene matches: 2. The CDR3 DNA follows: TGTGCCAGCAGTTCAGCGGGGGGGCACCAAGAGACCCAGTACTTC. Translated, it gives CASSSAGGHQETQYF.

This clonotype was counted between two and nine times. The J gene is TRBJ1-6, the V gene TRBV2; 7 bases align to TRBD1. The trim removed 6 bases at V and 4 bases at J, leaving 9 bases unmatched. CDR1 and CDR2 from the germline V gene are SNHLY and FYNNEI. This CDR3 has 16 amino acids. The CDR3 DNA reads as TGTGCCAGCAGGACCCGACAGGGAGGTTATAATTCACCCCTCCACTTT. It translates to CASRTRQGGYNSPLHF.

This clonotype was detected a few times. The chain carries TRBV29-1 and TRBJ2-5; 8 bases align to TRBD2. V dropped 4 bases and J dropped 3; count of bases not matched to a gene: 7. Looked up from germline, CDR1 is SQVTM and CDR2 is ANQGSEA. The CDR3 covers 14 residues. CDR3 nucleotide sequence: TGCAGCGTTGCTCCCGGGAGGGCTGAAGAGACCCAGTACTTC. Translated: CSVAPGRAEETQYF.

This clonotype was counted between two and nine times. This chain uses TRBV6-2 or TRBV6-3 with TRBJ2-6; D might be TRBD2 (6 bases). The CDR3 sequence is 16 residues long. Germline-derived CDR1 and CDR2 are MNHEY and SVGEGT. The germline V and J ends were trimmed by 2 bases and 3 bases, with 11 bases remaining between them. DNA for the CDR3: TGTGCCAGCAGTTACGGAGGGAACCTTGGGGCCAACGTCCTGACTTTC. Translation gives CASSYGGNLGANVLTF.

The chain has TRBV5-6 and TRBJ2-7; D is perhaps TRBD1 or TRBD2 (5 bases each). V was trimmed by 2 bases and J by 7 bases, leaving 28 bases between them. CDR1 is SGHDT, CDR2 YYEEEE, per germline. CDR3 size: 18 residues. The CDR3 DNA reads TGTGCCAGCAGCTTCAGAGCTCCGGGGACGGACTTTTTGCGGGAGCAGTACTTC. Protein sequence: CASSFRAPGTDFLREQYF. The full variable domain, rest sourced from reference TRBV5-6 and TRBJ2-7, is DAGVTQSPTHLIKTRGQQVTLRCSPKSGHDTVSWYQQALGQGPQFIFQYYEEEERQRGNFPDRFSGHQFPNYSSELNVNALLLGDSALYLCASSFRAPGTDFLREQYFGPGTRLTVT.

The CDR3 protein is CASSFSSGRADTQYF. In nucleotides, the CDR3 is TGTGCCAGCAGTTTTAGTAGCGGGAGGGCAGATACGCAGTATTTT. V usage is TRBV28 and J usage is TRBJ2-3, with 11 nucleotides matching TRBD2. J gave up 4 bases and V 3 bases, and 3 bases lay outside the gene matches. Per the germline V gene, CDR1 is MDHEN and CDR2 is SYDVKM. The CDR3 has 15 residues.

This clonotype was seen at least ten times. The chain links TRBV11-2 to TRBJ2-2; no clear D. The CDR3 length is 14 residues. The V and J ends lost 0 bases and 5 bases respectively, with 7 bases between them. Germline V lookup: CDR1 SGHAT, CDR2 FQNNGV. The CDR3 region has the DNA TGTGCCAGCAGCTTAGATCCGGGTACCGGGGAGCTGTTTTTT. Protein: CASSLDPGTGELFF.

This clonotype was observed many times. This chain joins TRBV7-9 and TRBJ2-7, with D perhaps being TRBD1 or TRBD2 (5 bases each). Germline V lookup: CDR1 SEHNR, CDR2 FQNEAQ (reference sequence). This CDR3 region has 14 residues. Trimming pared 1 base from V and 2 bases from J, leaving 9 bases between. The DNA of the CDR3 is TGTGCCAGCAGCTTAGGGGACGGACCCTACGAGCAGTACTTC. It yields the protein CASSLGDGPYEQYF.

In its sample, this clonotype was seen many times. This chain links TRBV20-1 with TRBJ1-3, with 9 bases lining up with TRBD1. The CDR3 contains 15 residues. The V gene end was trimmed by 3 bases and the J gene end by 4 bases; junction bases not matched to a gene: 7. Germline V CDR1 and CDR2: DFQATT, SNEGSKA (reference sequence). The CDR3 sequence is CSASGTGFRGNTIYF. CDR3 in DNA: TGCAGTGCTAGCGGGACAGGGTTTAGGGGAAACACCATATATTTT.

This clonotype was detected a few times. V usage is TRBV7-9 and J usage is TRBJ2-7; no definite D call. In germline, CDR1 is SEHNR, CDR2 FQNEAQ (reference sequence). The CDR3 extends over 12 amino acids. Trimming took off 4 bases at V and 4 bases at J, with 8 bases between the two ends. CDR3 loop: CASSSSYYEQYF. The CDR3 region has the DNA TGTGCCAGCAGCTCTAGTTATTACGAGCAGTACTTC.

This clonotype was detected a few times. The V and J genes are TRBV24-1 and TRBJ2-3, with D unclear. Trimming removed 5 bases from V and 2 bases from J, with 13 bases in between. Germline CDR1 is KGHDR and CDR2 is SFDVKD. The CDR3 runs to 15 residues. CDR3 sequence: CATSATLGNTDTQYF. The CDR3 DNA reads as TGTGCCACCAGTGCAACCCTTGGGAACACAGATACGCAGTATTTT.

The V call is TRBV29-1, the J call TRBJ1-2, with D tentatively TRBD1 (5 bases). In germline, CDR1 is SQVTM, CDR2 ANQGSEA. With 2 bases removed from V and 5 bases from J, the gap between germline ends came to 21 bases. The CDR3 covers 16 residues. CDR3 coding DNA: TGCAGCGTTGAAAGGAGGGTAGGGACTTCGCCGTATGGCTACACCTTC. It is translated as CSVERRVGTSPYGYTF.

V gene TRBV6-2 or TRBV6-3 combines with J gene TRBJ1-1; 10 bases agree with TRBD1. V was clipped by 6 bases and J by 7 bases; unmatched bases: 5. CDR3 length equals 13 residues. Looked up from germline, CDR1 is MNHEY and CDR2 is SVGEGT. CDR3 coding DNA: TGTGCCAGCAGGGGGACAGGGGAGGTTGAAGCTTTCTTT. Protein: CASRGTGEVEAFF.

V usage is TRBV5-1 and J usage is TRBJ2-7; 7 nucleotides align to TRBD1. The trim removed 0 bases at V and 7 bases at J, leaving 19 bases unmatched. Per germline, CDR1 SGHRS and CDR2 YFSETQ. This CDR3 is 18 amino acids long. In DNA form, the CDR3 reads TGCGCCAGCAGCTTGGCTGCGGCGGCCGGGACCACGACAGGGGAGCAGTACTTC. Residues: CASSLAAAAGTTTGEQYF.

There are many counts of this clonotype. An end of the junction does not agree with germline; a read error may underlie this. This chain links TRBV7-7 with TRBJ2-3, with D unclear. This CDR3 is 14 amino acids long. Germline loops: CDR1 SSHAT, CDR2 FNYEAQ (reference sequence). The CDR3 nucleotides are TGTGCTAGCAGCGATCGACCGTTCGCAGATACGCAGTATTTT. Amino acid sequence: CASSDRPFADTQYF.

This clonotype has a handful of counts. J is TRBJ2-2 and V is TRBV5-1; the match to TRBD1 covers 8 bases. Germline CDR1 reads SGHRS; CDR2 reads YFSETQ. The CDR3 is made up of 15 amino acids. V was clipped by 3 bases and J by 6 bases; unmatched bases: 7. CDR3 loop: CASSSGQGAAGELFF. Written as DNA, the CDR3 is TGCGCCAGCAGCTCGGGTCAGGGGGCTGCCGGGGAGCTGTTTTTT.

The V call is TRBV9, the J call TRBJ1-1; 9 bases fit TRBD1. J lost 4 bases, V lost 4 bases, and 8 bases had no gene match. Germline loops: CDR1 SGDLS, CDR2 YYNGEE. The CDR3 consists of 15 residues. CDR3 coding DNA: TGTGCCAGCAGCCCACAGACAGGGGGACTCACTGAAGCTTTCTTT. Translation gives CASSPQTGGLTEAFF.

This clonotype showed up just a few times. J is TRBJ1-1 and V is TRBV12-3 or TRBV12-4; D is uncertain. The germline V and J ends were trimmed by 7 bases and 0 bases, with 9 bases remaining between them. The CDR3 loop spans 13 amino acids. CDR3 in amino acids: CASTPLVNTEAFF. The CDR3 DNA follows: TGTGCCAGCACCCCCCTGGTGAACACTGAAGCTTTCTTT.

The chain recombines TRBV25-1 with TRBJ1-1, with 11 nucleotides matching TRBD1. The germline CDR1 and CDR2 sequences are MGHDK and SYGVNS. The CDR3 length is 15 residues. V lost 6 bases and J lost 4; bases outside the gene matches: 7. DNA for the CDR3: TGTGCCAGCAGCACTGGACAGGGGGCCTTCACTGAAGCTTTCTTT. It is translated as CASSTGQGAFTEAFF.